This TCR beta chain appears in the sequencing data of a study of OX40 agonist ivuxolimab in advanced cancers. V gave up 7 bases and J gave up 5 bases; unmatched junction bases: 2. This CDR3 is built from 14 residues. CDR1 MNHNS and CDR2 SASEGT come from the germline V gene. The method was immunoSEQ multiplex PCR; TCRdb's version includes in-frame clones alone and lacks a portion of them. The sample consists of tens of thousands of clones, 70% to 90% of them appearing once. The J gene is TRBJ2-5, the V gene TRBV6-1; 15 nucleotides align to TRBD2. The material was CD4+ or CD8+ T cells sorted from blood, obtained in a trial of the OX40 agonist ivuxolimab. The sequence came from an adult with an advanced solid tumor such as melanoma, head and neck, liver or kidney cancer. CDR3 in DNA: TGTGCCAGCACAGGACTAGCGGGGGGGGAGACCCAGTACTTC. It specifies CASTGLAGGETQYF.